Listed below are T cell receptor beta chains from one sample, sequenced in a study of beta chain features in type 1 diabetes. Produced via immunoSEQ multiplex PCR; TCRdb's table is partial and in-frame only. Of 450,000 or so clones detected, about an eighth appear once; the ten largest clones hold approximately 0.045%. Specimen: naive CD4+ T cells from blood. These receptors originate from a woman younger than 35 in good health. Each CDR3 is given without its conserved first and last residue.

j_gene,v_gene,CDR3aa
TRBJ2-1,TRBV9,ASSGRSYNEQF
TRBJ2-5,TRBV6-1,ASSPGSTGPETQY
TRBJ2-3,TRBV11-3,ASSLPRTDTQY
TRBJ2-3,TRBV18,ASSHPDTQY
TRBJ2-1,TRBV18,ASSPGWTSGRNEQF
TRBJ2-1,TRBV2,ATEREPGTGNEQF
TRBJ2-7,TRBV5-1,ASSSTGTAQPRYEQY
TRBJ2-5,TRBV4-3,ASSQDLTVEVTQY
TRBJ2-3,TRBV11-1,ASSLRDNRRPGY
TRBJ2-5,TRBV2,ASTGTSRAETQY
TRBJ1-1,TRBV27,ASSAGRYMNTEAF
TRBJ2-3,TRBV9,ASSVAAGTQY
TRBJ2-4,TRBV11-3,ASSPRGAKNIQY
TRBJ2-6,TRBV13,ASSLERGKTSGANVLT
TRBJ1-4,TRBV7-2,ASSTGPFRDEKLF
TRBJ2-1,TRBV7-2,ASSFGSGTYNEQF
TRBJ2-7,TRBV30,AWGTGTAFSKY
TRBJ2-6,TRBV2,ASTRDRVFGANVLT
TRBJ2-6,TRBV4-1,ASSVGQLISGANVLT
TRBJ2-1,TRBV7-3,ASSLGLANEQF